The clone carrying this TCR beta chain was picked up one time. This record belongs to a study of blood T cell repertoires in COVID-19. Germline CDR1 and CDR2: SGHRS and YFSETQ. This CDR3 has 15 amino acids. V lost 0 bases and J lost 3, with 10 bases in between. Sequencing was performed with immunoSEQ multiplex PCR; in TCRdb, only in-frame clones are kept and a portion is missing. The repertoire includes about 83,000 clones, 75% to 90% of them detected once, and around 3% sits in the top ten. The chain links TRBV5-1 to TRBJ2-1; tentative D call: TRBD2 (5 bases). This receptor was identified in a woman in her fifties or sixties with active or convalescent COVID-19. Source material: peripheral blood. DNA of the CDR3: TGCGCCAGCAGCTTGGGTAACCGGGACTACAATGAGCAGTTCTTC. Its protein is CASSLGNRDYNEQFF.